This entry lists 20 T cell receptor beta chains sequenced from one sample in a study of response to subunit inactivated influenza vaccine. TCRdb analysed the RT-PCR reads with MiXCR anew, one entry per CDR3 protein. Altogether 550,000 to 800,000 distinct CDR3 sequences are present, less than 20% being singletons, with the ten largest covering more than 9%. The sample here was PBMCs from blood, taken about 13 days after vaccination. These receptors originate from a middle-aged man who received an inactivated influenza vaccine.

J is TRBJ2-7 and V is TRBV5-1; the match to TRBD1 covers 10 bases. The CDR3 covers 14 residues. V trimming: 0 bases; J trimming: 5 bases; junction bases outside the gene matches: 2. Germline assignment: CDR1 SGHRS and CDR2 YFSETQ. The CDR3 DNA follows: TGCGCCAGCAGCTTGGGACAGGGGGCAGACGAGCAGTACTTC. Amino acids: CASSLGQGADEQYF.

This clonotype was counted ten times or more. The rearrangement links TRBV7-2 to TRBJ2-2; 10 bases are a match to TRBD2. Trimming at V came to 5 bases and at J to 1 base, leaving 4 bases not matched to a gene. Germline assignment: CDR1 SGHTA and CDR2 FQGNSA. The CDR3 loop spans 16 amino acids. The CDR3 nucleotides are TGTGCCAGCAGCCCCCGGACTAGCGGGAACACCGGGGAGCTGTTTTTT. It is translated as CASSPRTSGNTGELFF.

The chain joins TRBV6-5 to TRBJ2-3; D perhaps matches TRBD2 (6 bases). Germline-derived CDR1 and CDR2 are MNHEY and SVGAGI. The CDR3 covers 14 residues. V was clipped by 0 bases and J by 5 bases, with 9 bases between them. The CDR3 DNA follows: TGTGCCAGCAGTTACTCGCTAGCGAGAGATACGCAGTATTTT. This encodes CASSYSLARDTQYF.

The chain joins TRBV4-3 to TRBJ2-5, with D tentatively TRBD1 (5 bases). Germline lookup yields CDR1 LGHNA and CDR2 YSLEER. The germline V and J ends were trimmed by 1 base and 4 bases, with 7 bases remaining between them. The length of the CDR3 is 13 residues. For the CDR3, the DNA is TGCGCCAGCAGCCAAGGACAGAGAGAGACCCAGTACTTC. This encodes CASSQGQRETQYF.

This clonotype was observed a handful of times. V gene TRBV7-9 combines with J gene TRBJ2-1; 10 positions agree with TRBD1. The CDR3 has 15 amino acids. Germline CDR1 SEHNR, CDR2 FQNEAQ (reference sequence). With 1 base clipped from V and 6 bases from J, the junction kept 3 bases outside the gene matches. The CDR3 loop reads CASSLEGQGSNEQFF. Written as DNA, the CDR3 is TGTGCCAGCAGCTTAGAGGGACAGGGGTCCAATGAGCAGTTCTTC.

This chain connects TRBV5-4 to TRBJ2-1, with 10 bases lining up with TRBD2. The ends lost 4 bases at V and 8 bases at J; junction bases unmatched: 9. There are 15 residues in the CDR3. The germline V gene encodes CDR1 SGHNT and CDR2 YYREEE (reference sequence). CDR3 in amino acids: CASSPPASGSYEQFF. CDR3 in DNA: TGTGCCAGCAGCCCTCCGGCTAGCGGGAGCTATGAGCAGTTCTTC.

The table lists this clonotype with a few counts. For the CDR3, the DNA is TGTGCCAGCAGCCCAGCGGGGGGGAGCAGTACAGATACGCAGTATTTT. Translating it yields CASSPAGGSSTDTQYF. The chain joins TRBV9 to TRBJ2-3, with TRBD2 matching over 10 bases. Germline CDR1 reads SGDLS; CDR2 reads YYNGEE. The CDR3 extends over 16 amino acids. V was clipped by 4 bases and J by 3 bases; unmatched bases: 8.

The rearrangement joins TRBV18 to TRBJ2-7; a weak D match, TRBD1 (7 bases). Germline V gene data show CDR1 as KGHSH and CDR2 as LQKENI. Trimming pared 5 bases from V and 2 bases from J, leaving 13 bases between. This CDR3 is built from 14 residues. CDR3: CASSTRDRPYEQYF. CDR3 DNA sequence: TGTGCCAGCTCAACGCGGGACAGACCCTACGAGCAGTACTTC.

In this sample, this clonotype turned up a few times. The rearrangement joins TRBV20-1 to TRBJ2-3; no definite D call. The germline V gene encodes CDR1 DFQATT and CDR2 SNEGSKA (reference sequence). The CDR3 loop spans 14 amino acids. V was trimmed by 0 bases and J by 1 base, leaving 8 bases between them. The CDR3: CSARDLEGTDTQYF. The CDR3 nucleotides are TGCAGTGCTAGAGATCTAGAGGGCACAGATACGCAGTATTTT.

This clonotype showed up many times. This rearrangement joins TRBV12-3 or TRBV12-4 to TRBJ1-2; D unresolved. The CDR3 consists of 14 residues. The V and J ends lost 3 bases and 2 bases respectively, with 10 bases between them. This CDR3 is CASSLKGSNYGYTF. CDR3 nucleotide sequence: TGTGCCAGCAGTTTGAAAGGTTCAAACTATGGCTACACCTTC.

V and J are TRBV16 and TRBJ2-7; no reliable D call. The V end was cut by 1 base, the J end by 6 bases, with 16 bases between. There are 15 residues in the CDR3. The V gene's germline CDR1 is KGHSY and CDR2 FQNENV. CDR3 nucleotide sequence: TGTGCCAGCAGCCAATGGTCAGCTCCCTCTGGCGAGCAGTACTTC. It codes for CASSQWSAPSGEQYF. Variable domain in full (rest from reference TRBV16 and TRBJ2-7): GEEVAQTPKHLVRGEGQKAKLYCAPIKGHSYVFWYQQVLKNEFKFLISFQNENVFDETGMPKERFSAKCLPNSPCSLEIQATKLEDSAVYFCASSQWSAPSGEQYFGPGTRLTVT.

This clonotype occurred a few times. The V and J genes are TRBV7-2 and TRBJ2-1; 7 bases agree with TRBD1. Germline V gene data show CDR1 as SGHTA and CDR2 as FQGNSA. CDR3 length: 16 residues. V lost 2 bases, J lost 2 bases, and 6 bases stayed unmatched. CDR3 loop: CASSLRQGRTYNEQFF. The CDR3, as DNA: TGTGCCAGCAGCTTAAGACAGGGAAGGACCTACAATGAGCAGTTCTTC.

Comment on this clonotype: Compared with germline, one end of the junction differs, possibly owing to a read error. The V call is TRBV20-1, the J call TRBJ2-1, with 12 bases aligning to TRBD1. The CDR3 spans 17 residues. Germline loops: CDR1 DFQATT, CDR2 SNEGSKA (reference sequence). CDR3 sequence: CCAGGTGGPSSYNEQFF. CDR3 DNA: TGCTGTGCTGGGGGGACAGGGGGCCCTAGCTCCTACAATGAGCAGTTCTTC.

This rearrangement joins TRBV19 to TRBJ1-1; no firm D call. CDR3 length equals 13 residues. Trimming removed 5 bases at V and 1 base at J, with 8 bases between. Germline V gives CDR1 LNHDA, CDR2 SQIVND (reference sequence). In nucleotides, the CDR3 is TGTGCCAGTAGTGAAAGGACGAACACTGAAGCTTTCTTT. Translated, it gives CASSERTNTEAFF.

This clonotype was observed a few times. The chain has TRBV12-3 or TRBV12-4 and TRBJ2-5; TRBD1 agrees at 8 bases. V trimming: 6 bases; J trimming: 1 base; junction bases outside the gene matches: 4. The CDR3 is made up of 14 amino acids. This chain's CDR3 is CASRKTGGQETQYF. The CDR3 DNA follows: TGTGCCAGCAGGAAAACAGGGGGCCAAGAGACCCAGTACTTC.

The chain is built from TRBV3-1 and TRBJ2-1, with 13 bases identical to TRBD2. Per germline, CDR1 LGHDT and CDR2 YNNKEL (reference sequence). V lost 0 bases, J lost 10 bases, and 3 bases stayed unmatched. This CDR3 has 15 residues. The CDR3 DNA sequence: TGTGCCAGCAGCCAAGAGGGACTAGCGGGGCGAGAGCAGTTCTTC. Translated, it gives CASSQEGLAGREQFF.

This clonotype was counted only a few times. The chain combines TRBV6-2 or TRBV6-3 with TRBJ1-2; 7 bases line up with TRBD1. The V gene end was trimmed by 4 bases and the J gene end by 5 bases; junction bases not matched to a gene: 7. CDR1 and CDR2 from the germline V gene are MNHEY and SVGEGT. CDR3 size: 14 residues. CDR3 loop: CASSSADREYGYTF. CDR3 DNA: TGTGCCAGCAGTTCCGCCGACAGGGAATATGGCTACACCTTC.

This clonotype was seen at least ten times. CDR3 nucleotides: TGTGCCAGCAGTGAATGGGGGGGGTACAATGAGCAGTTCTTC. Translated: CASSEWGGYNEQFF. This chain joins TRBV25-1 and TRBJ2-1; 7 bases are shared with TRBD2. The germline gives CDR1 MGHDK, CDR2 SYGVNS. This CDR3 contains 14 residues. After removal of 1 base from V and 4 bases from J, the junction contained 1 base not matched to a gene.

The CDR3 protein is CAIKGEGSQETQYF. The CDR3 DNA reads TGTGCCATCAAAGGGGAGGGGTCCCAAGAGACCCAGTACTTC. The chain links TRBV10-3 to TRBJ2-5; 7 bases match TRBD2. The germline CDR1 and CDR2 sequences are ENHRY and SYGVKD. V was pared by 7 bases and J by 1 base, with 6 bases of the junction left unmatched. The CDR3 runs 14 residues.

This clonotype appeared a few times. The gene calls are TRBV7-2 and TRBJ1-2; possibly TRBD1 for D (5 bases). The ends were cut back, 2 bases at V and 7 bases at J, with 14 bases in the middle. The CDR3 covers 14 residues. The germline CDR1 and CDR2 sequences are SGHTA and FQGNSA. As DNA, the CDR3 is TGTGCCAGCAGCTTAATGGACGGGGGAAGTGGCTACACCTTC. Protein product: CASSLMDGGSGYTF.